Reported below is one TCR beta chain. The CDR3 has 15 residues. Per the germline V gene, CDR1 is SGHTA and CDR2 is FQGNSA. V was clipped by 6 bases and J by 3 bases, with 12 bases between them. Survey-level immunoSEQ sequencing profiled the TCR beta repertoire. The protocol was immunoSEQ multiplex PCR, while the TCRdb copy is restricted to in-frame clones and leaves out a portion. Seen here are about 50,000 clones, 93% observed once, and the top ten hold around a tenth. This TCR came from a middle-aged man with rheumatoid arthritis. The genes are TRBV7-2 and TRBJ1-6; tentatively, D is TRBD1 (6 bases). The sequencing input was PBMCs. Written as DNA, the CDR3 is TGTGCCAGCAGGGGGGGCAGTAACTATAATTCACCCCTCCACTTT. Translating it yields CASRGGSNYNSPLHF.